This T cell receptor beta chain originates from a study of T cells in narcolepsy. Across the whole study: Donors had narcolepsy type 1 or type 2, or were healthy controls.

Concerning this clone itself: The target antigen is unknown.

The CDR3 totals 12 residues. Trimming shortened V by 6 bases and J by 0 bases, and 6 bases separated the two germline ends. Germline CDR1 and CDR2: SGHTA and FQGNSA. Study results and caveats: Autoreactive clonotypes reportedly recurred in blood of same and different patients, not controls. Same-patient CSF and blood CD4+ T cell clonotypes included HCRT-specific and TRIB2-specific autoreactive ones. Autoreactive clone sequences were missing from some blood memory CD4+ repertoires.

Sequencing used immunoSEQ multiplex PCR; TCRdb keeps in-frame clones, though not all of them. The sample shows approximately 26,000 clones, 81% of them seen only once. This TCR derives from a human donor in good health. Sequenced: memory (CD45RA-) CD4+ T cells from blood. The J gene is TRBJ2-7, the V gene TRBV7-2; D uncertain. The CDR3 bases are TGTGCCAGCAGGACGGACTCCTACGAGCAGTACTTC. This gives the protein CASRTDSYEQYF.